The 32 T cell receptor beta chains listed next were all sequenced from one sample in a study of shared clonotypes between healthy human individuals. Produced via immunoSEQ multiplex PCR; TCRdb's table is partial and in-frame only. Of 470,000 or so clones listed, 60% to 80% are singletons. Sequencing was performed on PBMCs. These receptors were obtained from a woman aged 40 to 55 in good health. Some clones in this sample may be carry-over from other donors' samples.

Concerning this clone itself: The same CDR3 can be traced to other DNA sequences in this sample. The rearrangement links TRBV28 to TRBJ1-4; a weak D match, TRBD1 (6 bases). The V and J ends lost 5 bases and 6 bases respectively, with 22 bases between them. CDR3 length equals 17 residues. Germline CDR1 and CDR2: MDHEN and SYDVKM. CDR3: CASSPPRGRGGDEKLFF. The CDR3 coding sequence is TGTGCCAGCAGTCCCCCGCGGGGGCGCGGGGGGGATGAAAAACTGTTTTTT. Full variable domain (outside the CDR3, taken from reference TRBV28 and TRBJ1-4): DVKVTQSSRYLVKRTGEKVFLECVQDMDHENMFWYRQDPGLGLRLIYFSYDVKMKEKGDIPEGYSVSREKKERFSLILESASTNQTSMYLCASSPPRGRGGDEKLFFGSGTQLSVL.

This clone was counted a single time. V gene TRBV5-1 combines with J gene TRBJ2-5; D remains ambiguous. Germline V gives CDR1 SGHRS, CDR2 YFSETQ. This CDR3 has 13 amino acids. With 4 bases removed from V and 0 bases from J, the gap between germline ends came to 7 bases. CDR3 sequence: CASSPLHQETQYF. The DNA of the CDR3 is TGCGCCAGCAGCCCGCTACACCAAGAGACCCAGTACTTC.

This sequence joins TRBV5-1 and TRBJ2-3; 7 bases agree with TRBD2. The CDR3 spans 17 residues. Trimming took 0 bases from V and 4 from J; bases not matched to a gene: 11. Germline V gives CDR1 SGHRS, CDR2 YFSETQ. CDR3 sequence reads: CASSLGVLAGVADTQYF. The CDR3 DNA follows: TGCGCCAGCAGCTTGGGCGTTTTGGCGGGAGTTGCAGATACGCAGTATTTT.

As regards this clone: Other DNA sequences in this sample translate to the same CDR3. The V gene is TRBV4-2, the J gene TRBJ2-3; D not resolved. Germline values: CDR1 LGHNA, CDR2 YNFKEQ. Trimming pared 0 bases from V and 2 bases from J, leaving 9 bases between. The CDR3 runs 15 residues. CDR3 sequence reads: CASSQDLRLTDTQYF. CDR3 nucleotide sequence: TGTGCCAGCAGCCAAGATCTGCGCCTCACAGATACGCAGTATTTT.

This rearrangement joins TRBV28 to TRBJ1-5, with D perhaps TRBD1 (5 bases). This CDR3 region has 14 residues. Trimming took 5 bases from V and 6 from J, leaving 14 bases between them. Germline V gives CDR1 MDHEN, CDR2 SYDVKM. CDR3 protein: CASSRLSRGQPQHF. DNA of the CDR3: TGTGCCAGCAGTCGTCTGTCAAGGGGTCAGCCCCAGCATTTT.

The gene calls are TRBV11-2 and TRBJ2-1; 8 positions match TRBD2. V lost 0 bases and J lost 8; bases outside the gene matches: 3. Per germline, CDR1 SGHAT and CDR2 FQNNGV. The CDR3 contains 14 residues. The chain's CDR3 is CASSLEASGYEQFF. The CDR3 nucleotides read TGTGCCAGCAGCTTAGAGGCTAGCGGGTATGAGCAGTTCTTC.

The chain combines TRBV5-1 with TRBJ2-6; TRBD1 agrees at 9 bases. The V and J ends lost 3 bases and 2 bases, in that order; junction bases with no gene match: 3. The CDR3 is 16 residues long. Germline V gene data show CDR1 as SGHRS and CDR2 as YFSETQ. CDR3 sequence (DNA): TGCGCCAGCAGCTGGGACAGGGTTACTGGGGCCAACGTCCTGACTTTC. Amino acid sequence: CASSWDRVTGANVLTF.

The rearrangement joins TRBV5-1 to TRBJ2-2; TRBD1 might be the D (6 bases). Trimming removed 0 bases from V and 3 bases from J, with 6 bases in between. This CDR3 region has 14 residues. CDR1 SGHRS and CDR2 YFSETQ come from the germline V gene. CDR3 protein: CASSLGQDTGELFF. The CDR3 coding sequence is TGCGCCAGCAGCTTGGGACAGGACACCGGGGAGCTGTTTTTT.

The V gene is TRBV5-1, the J gene TRBJ2-5; 8 nucleotides align to TRBD2. Per germline, CDR1 SGHRS and CDR2 YFSETQ. V trimming: 3 bases; J trimming: 5 bases; junction bases outside the gene matches: 12. There are 16 residues in the CDR3. CDR3 nucleotides: TGCGCCAGCAGCTCGAGTCTGGCGGGAGGCTCTGAGACCCAGTACTTC. It is translated as CASSSSLAGGSETQYF. The entire variable domain, with the rest obtained from reference TRBV5-1 and TRBJ2-5, is as follows: KAGVTQTPRYLIKTRGQQVTLSCSPISGHRSVSWYQQTPGQGLQFLFEYFSETQRNKGNFPGRFSGRQFSNSRSEMNVSTLELGDSALYLCASSSSLAGGSETQYFGPGTRLLVL.

The chain joins TRBV28 to TRBJ1-2; 9 nucleotides agree with TRBD1. After removal of 3 bases from V and 14 bases from J, the junction contained 10 bases not matched to a gene. Germline loops: CDR1 MDHEN, CDR2 SYDVKM. The CDR3 has 13 amino acids. The CDR3 coding sequence is TGTGCCAGCAGTTTTCAGCCACAGGGGGCTGGGACCTTC. Its protein product is CASSFQPQGAGTF.

In its sample, this clone was seen a few times. The genes are TRBV9 and TRBJ2-1, with 7 bases lining up with TRBD2. The J segment lost 7 bases and the V segment lost 4 bases, leaving 2 bases of the junction unmatched. The CDR3 consists of 12 residues. CDR1 and CDR2 from the germline V gene are SGDLS and YYNGEE. The CDR3 spells CASSPRENEQFF. CDR3 DNA: TGTGCCAGCAGCCCGCGGGAGAATGAGCAGTTCTTC.

This chain links TRBV10-3 with TRBJ2-7; D is possibly TRBD2 (6 bases). The CDR3 covers 15 residues. CDR1 ENHRY and CDR2 SYGVKD come from the germline V gene. V was pared by 11 bases and J by 7 bases, with 27 bases between. This CDR3 is CALTRGGDPSGEQYF. Written as DNA, the CDR3 is TGTGCCCTCACCCGGGGCGGGGACCCGTCGGGGGAGCAGTACTTC.

Worth noting for this clone: The same CDR3 can be traced to other DNA sequences in this sample. The rearrangement links TRBV5-1 to TRBJ2-3; tentative D call: TRBD2 (6 bases). Germline V gene data show CDR1 as SGHRS and CDR2 as YFSETQ. The CDR3 is made up of 14 amino acids. Deletions cut 2 bases from V and 2 bases from J, with 9 bases between. Written as DNA, the CDR3 is TGCGCCAGCAGCTTAGCGGGCCTCACAGATACGCAGTATTTT. It is translated as CASSLAGLTDTQYF.

The rearrangement uses TRBV6-5 and TRBJ1-2, with TRBD1 identical over 8 bases. CDR1 is MNHEY and CDR2 is SVGAGI in the germline V gene. With V trimmed by 5 bases and J by 7 bases, 6 bases remained unmatched. The CDR3 covers 13 residues. The CDR3: CASSPQGVGGYTF. The CDR3 nucleotides read TGTGCCAGCAGTCCACAGGGGGTAGGTGGCTACACCTTC.

The table lists this clone with many counts. The rearrangement uses TRBV5-6 and TRBJ1-2; D might be TRBD1 (5 bases). Germline V gene lookup returns CDR1 SGHDT and CDR2 YYEEEE. With 4 bases removed from V and 8 bases from J, the gap between germline ends came to 9 bases. The CDR3 loop spans 11 amino acids. CDR3 DNA: TGTGCCAGCAGCCTCCGGGGGGGCTACACCTTC. Its translation: CASSLRGGYTF.

This sequence joins TRBV23-1 and TRBJ1-1; TRBD1 matches at 10 bases. TRBV23-1 carries the ORF label, with uncertain function. The CDR3 is made up of 16 amino acids. Trimming removed 1 base from V and 10 bases from J; junction bases left unmatched: 12. The CDR3 DNA is TGCGCCAGCAGTCAATTTGGGATCGGACAGGGGGACGGAGCTTTCTTT. Translating it yields CASSQFGIGQGDGAFF.

The J gene is TRBJ2-1, the V gene TRBV9; 8 nucleotides align to TRBD2. Germline CDR1 and CDR2: SGDLS and YYNGEE. The CDR3 runs to 15 residues. V shed 2 bases, J shed 7 bases, and the junction held 8 bases outside the gene matches. This CDR3 is CASSVTGTSYNEQFF. As DNA, the CDR3 is TGTGCCAGCAGCGTCACCGGGACTAGTTATAATGAGCAGTTCTTC.

This chain links TRBV10-2 with TRBJ2-2; unclear D gene. V lost 6 bases and J lost 5, with 16 bases in between. Per the germline V gene, CDR1 is WSHSY and CDR2 is SAAADI. This CDR3 has 15 amino acids. The DNA for the CDR3 is TGCGCCAGCAGACTGACGGGTTCTGGAACCGGGGAGCTGTTTTTT. Protein: CASRLTGSGTGELFF.

The J gene is TRBJ2-5, the V gene TRBV27; perhaps TRBD1 as D (6 bases). V was clipped by 3 bases and J by 8 bases, with 13 bases between them. The CDR3 is 13 amino acids. CDR1 is MNHEY, CDR2 SMNVEV, per germline (reference sequence). In nucleotides, the CDR3 is TGTGCCAGCAGTTTTCCGGGACAAGCCACCCAGTACTTC. Translation gives CASSFPGQATQYF.

V usage is TRBV12-5 and J usage is TRBJ2-1, with D uncertain. Per germline, CDR1 LGHNT and CDR2 FRNRAP. The CDR3 spans 12 residues. V lost 2 bases, J lost 9 bases, and 8 bases lay in between. CDR3 in DNA: TGTGCTAGTGGTTTGATTTACGGTGAGCAGTTCTTC. Its protein product is CASGLIYGEQFF.

CDR3 in amino acids: CASSVALAGGHNEQFF. CDR3 DNA sequence: TGTGCCAGCAGCGTAGCACTAGCGGGAGGCCACAATGAGCAGTTCTTC. This chain links TRBV9 with TRBJ2-1; 12 bases fit TRBD2. Germline V gene lookup returns CDR1 SGDLS and CDR2 YYNGEE. There are 16 residues in the CDR3. V was clipped by 0 bases and J by 5 bases; unmatched bases: 3.

The chain is built from TRBV28 and TRBJ2-5, with 8 bases aligning to TRBD2. The V and J ends lost 5 bases and 5 bases, in that order; junction bases with no gene match: 10. The CDR3 runs to 15 residues. Germline loops: CDR1 MDHEN, CDR2 SYDVKM. CDR3 DNA sequence: TGTGCCAGCAGTAGCCCGGGAGGGCCGTTGGAGACCCAGTACTTC. It codes for CASSSPGGPLETQYF.

This clone was counted ten times or more. Other DNA sequences of this sample code for an identical CDR3. J is TRBJ2-2 and V is TRBV7-3, with 12 bases fitting TRBD2. The germline CDR1 and CDR2 sequences are SGHTA and FQGTGA. This CDR3 has 16 residues. Losses at the gene ends were 5 bases for V and 7 bases for J; bases not matched to a gene: 8. The CDR3 loop reads CASSPRLAGDDGELFF. CDR3 coding DNA: TGTGCCAGCAGCCCCAGACTAGCGGGAGATGACGGGGAGCTGTTTTTT.

J is TRBJ2-2 and V is TRBV7-9, with unresolved D. Germline V gene sequence: CDR1 SEHNR, CDR2 FQNEAQ (reference sequence). This CDR3 is 15 amino acids long. The V gene lost 5 bases and the J gene lost 0 bases, with 10 bases spanning the gap. CDR3 nucleotides: TGTGCCAGCAGCACCACTTACCCGAACACCGGGGAGCTGTTTTTT. Its translation is CASSTTYPNTGELFF. Full variable domain (rest looked up from reference TRBV7-9 and TRBJ2-2): DTGVSQNPRHKITKRGQNVTFRCDPISEHNRLYWYRQTLGQGPEFLTYFQNEAQLEKSRLLSDRFSAERPKGSFSTLEIQRTEQGDSAMYLCASSTTYPNTGELFFGEGSRLTVL.

A word on this clone: The sample contains more than one DNA sequence encoding this CDR3. The gene calls are TRBV7-3 and TRBJ2-2; no clear D. V was clipped by 3 bases and J by 3 bases, with 2 bases between them. Germline V gene lookup returns CDR1 SGHTA and CDR2 FQGTGA. The CDR3 spans 12 residues. The chain's CDR3 is CASSLYTGELFF. CDR3 bases: TGTGCCAGCAGCTTGTACACCGGGGAGCTGTTTTTT.

The gene calls are TRBV11-1 and TRBJ2-5; 7 bases line up with TRBD1. V gave up 5 bases and J gave up 5 bases; unmatched junction bases: 5. The CDR3 covers 13 residues. Germline-derived CDR1 and CDR2 are SGHAT and FQDESV (reference sequence). The CDR3 DNA reads as TGTGCCAGCAGCAAGACAGGGACGGAGACCCAGTACTTC. This codes for CASSKTGTETQYF.

The V and J genes are TRBV19 and TRBJ2-7; TRBD2 aligns across 11 bases. Germline trimming cut 5 bases from V and 1 base from J; bases unmatched to any gene: 7. The germline V gene encodes CDR1 LNHDA and CDR2 SQIVND (reference sequence). The CDR3 is 16 residues long. CDR3 loop: CASSGTPSGRSYEQYF. DNA of the CDR3: TGTGCCAGTAGTGGCACCCCTAGCGGGAGGTCCTACGAGCAGTACTTC.

This clone is a singleton in its sample. Written as DNA, the CDR3 is TGCGCCAGCAGCTTGGGGGCCCTAGCCAGAACCGGGGAGCTGTTTTTT. Amino acids: CASSLGALARTGELFF. The V and J genes are TRBV5-1 and TRBJ2-2, with D maybe TRBD2 (5 bases). This CDR3 is built from 16 residues. Trimming left V 0 bases short and J 5 bases short, with 14 bases between. Germline CDR1 SGHRS, CDR2 YFSETQ.

The rearrangement joins TRBV19 to TRBJ1-5; 9 bases are shared with TRBD1. Germline CDR1 reads LNHDA; CDR2 reads SQIVND (reference sequence). CDR3 length: 19 amino acids. Trimming took 1 base from V and 0 from J; bases not matched to a gene: 10. This chain's CDR3 is CASSIGGQGGRYSNQPQHF. Here the CDR3 DNA reads TGTGCCAGTAGTATAGGGGGACAGGGCGGACGATATAGCAATCAGCCCCAGCATTTT.

The rearrangement links TRBV11-3 to TRBJ2-2, with D unresolved. V was shortened by 0 bases and J by 6 bases, with 8 bases between the two germline ends. Germline V gene data show CDR1 as SGHNT and CDR2 as YENEEA. This CDR3 is 14 amino acids long. CDR3 in DNA: TGTGCCAGCAGCTTAGAACCAGGAGCCGGGGAGCTGTTTTTT. It specifies CASSLEPGAGELFF. Full variable domain (rest looked up from reference TRBV11-3 and TRBJ2-2): EAGVVQSPRYKIIEKKQPVAFWCNPISGHNTLYWYLQNLGQGPELLIRYENEEAVDDSQLPKDRFSAERLKGVDSTLKIQPAELGDSAVYLCASSLEPGAGELFFGEGSRLTVL.

J is TRBJ2-1 and V is TRBV2, with TRBD2 as a possible D gene (5 bases). V was clipped by 3 bases and J by 6 bases, with 9 bases between them. Germline V gene lookup returns CDR1 SNHLY and CDR2 FYNNEI. The CDR3 is 13 residues long. The CDR3 nucleotides read TGTGCCAGCAGTGACAGCGGACGCAATGAGCAGTTCTTC. Amino acid sequence: CASSDSGRNEQFF.

The chain is built from TRBV4-1 and TRBJ1-2, with a possible D match to TRBD1 (5 bases). CDR3 length equals 16 residues. Deletions cut 2 bases from V and 6 bases from J, with 19 bases between. Germline V gene sequence: CDR1 MGHRA, CDR2 YSYEKL. The CDR3, as DNA: TGCGCCAGCAGCCAACAAGGTGGGGGAGAGGTCCATGGCTACACCTTC. As protein: CASSQQGGGEVHGYTF.